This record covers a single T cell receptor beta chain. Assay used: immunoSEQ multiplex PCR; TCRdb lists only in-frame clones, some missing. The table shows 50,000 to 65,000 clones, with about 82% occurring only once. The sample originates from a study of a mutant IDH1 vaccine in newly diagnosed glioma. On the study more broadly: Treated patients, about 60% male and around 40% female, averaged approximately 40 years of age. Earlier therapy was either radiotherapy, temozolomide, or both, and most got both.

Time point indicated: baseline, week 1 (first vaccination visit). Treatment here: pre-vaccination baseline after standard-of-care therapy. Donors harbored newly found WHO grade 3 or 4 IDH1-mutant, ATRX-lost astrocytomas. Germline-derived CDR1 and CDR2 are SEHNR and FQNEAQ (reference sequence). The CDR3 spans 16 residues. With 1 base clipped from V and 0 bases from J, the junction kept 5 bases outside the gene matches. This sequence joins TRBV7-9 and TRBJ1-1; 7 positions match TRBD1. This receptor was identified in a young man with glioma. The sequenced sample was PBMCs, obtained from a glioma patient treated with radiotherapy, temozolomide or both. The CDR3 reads CASSLGQGRMNTEAFF. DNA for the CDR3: TGTGCCAGCAGCTTAGGACAGGGAAGGATGAACACTGAAGCTTTCTTT.